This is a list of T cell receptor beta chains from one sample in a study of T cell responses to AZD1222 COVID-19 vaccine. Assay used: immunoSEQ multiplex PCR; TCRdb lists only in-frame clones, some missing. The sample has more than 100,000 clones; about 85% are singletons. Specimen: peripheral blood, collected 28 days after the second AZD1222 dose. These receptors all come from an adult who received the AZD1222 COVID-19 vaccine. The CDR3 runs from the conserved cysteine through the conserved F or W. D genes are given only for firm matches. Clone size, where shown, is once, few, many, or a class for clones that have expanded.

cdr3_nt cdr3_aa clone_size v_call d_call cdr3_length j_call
TGTGCCAGCAGTCAAGACAGTCGCAATCAGCCCCAGCATTTT CASSQDSRNQPQHF once TRBV2 - 14 TRBJ1-5
TGTGCCAGCAGCACAGGCGGGGCGTCGTGGGGCACAGATACGCAGTATTTT CASSTGGASWGTDTQYF - TRBV7-2 - 17 TRBJ2-3
TGTGCCAGCAGCTTCCAAGCAGGTATACAGGCCAACGTCCTGACTTTC CASSFQAGIQANVLTF - TRBV7-2 - 16 TRBJ2-6
TGTGCCAGCAGCTTAGCGTTGGGTAGCGGGGGGAACGAGCAGTACTTC CASSLALGSGGNEQYF - TRBV7-2 TRBD2 16 TRBJ2-7
TGTGCCAGCAGCCTGGGGGGGGCAGCCAGAAGTGAAAAACTGTTTTTT CASSLGGAARSEKLFF - TRBV28 - 16 TRBJ1-4
TGTGCCAGCAGCTTAGTCTCTTCTGTTCTGGCTACCTCTGGAAACACCATATATTTT CASSLVSSVLATSGNTIYF - TRBV7-6 - 19 TRBJ1-3
TGTGCCAGCAGGCCTACAGGGGGAGAAAATGGCTACACCTTC CASRPTGGENGYTF - TRBV6-2/TRBV6-3 TRBD1 14 TRBJ1-2
TGTGCCAGTAGTAGACAGGACCAAGAGACCCAGTACTTC CASSRQDQETQYF - TRBV19 - 13 TRBJ2-5
TGTGCCAGCAGCTTAGAAGGATTCCGTGAAAAACTGTTTTTT CASSLEGFREKLFF - TRBV7-2 - 14 TRBJ1-4
TGTGCCAGCAGCTCCACGGGCTTATACAATTCACCCCTCCACTTT CASSSTGLYNSPLHF - TRBV7-3 - 15 TRBJ1-6
TGTGCCACCAGCAGGGAGGACACCATTAACTATGGCTACACCTTC CATSREDTINYGYTF - TRBV15 - 15 TRBJ1-2
TGTGCCAGCTCAGGTAGGACATCTATGAACACTGAAGCTTTCTTT CASSGRTSMNTEAFF once TRBV18 - 15 TRBJ1-1
TGTGCCAGCAGTTACCTGGCCCTCGGAGATACGCAGTATTTT CASSYLALGDTQYF once TRBV6-2/TRBV6-3 - 14 TRBJ2-3
TGTGCCAGCAGCTCGACTAGAATCCGCTCCTACAATGAGCAGTTCTTC CASSSTRIRSYNEQFF - TRBV11-2 - 16 TRBJ2-1
TGTGCCAGCAGCTTTGGGCGGGGGGTTGCCTACGAGCAGTACTTC CASSFGRGVAYEQYF - TRBV7-2 TRBD2 15 TRBJ2-7
TGTGCCAGCAGCGTAGGAGGCGGGGGAGGGGAGACCCAGTACTTC CASSVGGGGGETQYF once TRBV9 TRBD2 15 TRBJ2-5
TGCGCCAGCAGCATCGGACAGGGCGCCCTCGGAAACACCATATATTTT CASSIGQGALGNTIYF few TRBV5-1 TRBD1 16 TRBJ1-3